The present T cell receptor beta chain was sequenced within a study of preoperative IRX-2 immunotherapy in early breast cancer. Only in-frame clones appear in the TCRdb table, and some are missing; sequencing was by immunoSEQ multiplex PCR. The sample holds 10,000 to 15,000 clones, approximately 90% seen once. Stated treatment: preoperative locoregional IRX-2 cytokine immunotherapy. Patients received preoperative, locoregional IRX-2 cytokine immunotherapy in a phase Ib study. The germline V gene has CDR1 SGHAT and CDR2 FQNNGV. J lost 4 bases, V lost 7 bases, and 4 bases had no gene match. The CDR3 contains 14 residues.

The J gene is TRBJ2-2, the V gene TRBV11-2; 9 nucleotides match TRBD2. Sample acquisition took place from a patient treated with IRX-2 immunotherapy. The sequence derives from a human donor with breast cancer. The CDR3 DNA follows: TGTGCCAGCAACCCGACTAGCGGCACCGGGGAGCTGTTTTTT. Its protein product is CASNPTSGTGELFF.